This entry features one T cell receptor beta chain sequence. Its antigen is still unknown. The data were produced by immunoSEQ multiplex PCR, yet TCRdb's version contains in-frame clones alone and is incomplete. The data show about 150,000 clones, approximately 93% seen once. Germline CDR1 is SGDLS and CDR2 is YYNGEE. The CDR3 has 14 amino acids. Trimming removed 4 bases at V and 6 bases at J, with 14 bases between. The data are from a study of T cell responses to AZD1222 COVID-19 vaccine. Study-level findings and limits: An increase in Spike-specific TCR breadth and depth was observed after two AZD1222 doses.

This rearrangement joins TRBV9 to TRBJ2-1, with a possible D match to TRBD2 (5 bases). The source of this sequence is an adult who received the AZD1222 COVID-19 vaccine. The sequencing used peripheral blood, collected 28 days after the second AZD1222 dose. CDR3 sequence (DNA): TGTGCCAGCAGCTTCCGGAGGTACGGCAATGAGCAGTTCTTC. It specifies CASSFRRYGNEQFF.